This T cell receptor beta chain emerged from a study of CXCR3-negative and CXCR3-positive naive CD8 T cells. Across the study: TRB reads totalled about 140 million, about 1.5 +/- 0.3 million per library. Study-wide results and limits: For memory CD8+ cells diversity was much lower, but both naive subsets had comparably high diversity. CXCR3-positive naive cells had more hydrophobic TRB CDR3s than CXCR3-negative naive cells. Between one naive subset and the other, surface CD5 was comparable, and TCR strength was inferred from TRB CDR3 properties.

The TRB libraries of cDNA were built by UMI-labeled 5' RACE. TCRdb reprocessed the 5' RACE reads and stores each CDR3 protein as one record, lacking DNA. The sample features around 160,000 distinct CDR3 sequences, with about 0.28% in its top ten. Cells that were CD45RO-CCR7+CD27+CD95- constituted naive CD8+ T cells. The CDR3 runs 17 residues. Germline V gene sequence: CDR1 MNHEY, CDR2 SVGAGI. A note on this clonotype: Its antigen is not known.

This TCR derives from a human donor in good health. Some clones in this sample may be carry-over from other donors' samples. The sample comprised naive CXCR3+ CD8+ T cells from blood. The subset denotes: CD45RO-CCR7+CD27+CD95- naive CD8+ T cells expressing CXCR3 (TNR3+). V usage is TRBV6-5 and J usage is TRBJ2-2. CDR3: CASSYSLGSSMTGELFF.